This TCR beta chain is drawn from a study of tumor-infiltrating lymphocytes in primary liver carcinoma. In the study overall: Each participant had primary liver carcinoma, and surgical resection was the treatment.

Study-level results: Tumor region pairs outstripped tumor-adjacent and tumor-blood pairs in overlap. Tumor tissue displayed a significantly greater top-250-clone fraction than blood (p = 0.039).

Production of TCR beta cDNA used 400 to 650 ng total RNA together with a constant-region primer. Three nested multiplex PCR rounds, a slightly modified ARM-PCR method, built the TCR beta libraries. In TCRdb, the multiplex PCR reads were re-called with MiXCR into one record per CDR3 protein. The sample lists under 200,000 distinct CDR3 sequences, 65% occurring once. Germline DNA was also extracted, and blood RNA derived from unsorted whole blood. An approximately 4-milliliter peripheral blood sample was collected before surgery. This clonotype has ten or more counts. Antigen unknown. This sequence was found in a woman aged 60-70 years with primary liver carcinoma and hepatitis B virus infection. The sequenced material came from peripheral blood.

CDR3 region: CASSLDRGYGYTF. CDR3 sequence (DNA): TGTGCCAGCAGCTTAGACCGGGGCTATGGCTACACCTTC. The chain joins TRBV6-1 to TRBJ1-2; D ambiguous. Looked up from germline, CDR1 is MNHNS and CDR2 is SASEGT. The germline V and J ends were trimmed by 6 bases and 4 bases, with 12 bases remaining between them. There are 13 residues in the CDR3.